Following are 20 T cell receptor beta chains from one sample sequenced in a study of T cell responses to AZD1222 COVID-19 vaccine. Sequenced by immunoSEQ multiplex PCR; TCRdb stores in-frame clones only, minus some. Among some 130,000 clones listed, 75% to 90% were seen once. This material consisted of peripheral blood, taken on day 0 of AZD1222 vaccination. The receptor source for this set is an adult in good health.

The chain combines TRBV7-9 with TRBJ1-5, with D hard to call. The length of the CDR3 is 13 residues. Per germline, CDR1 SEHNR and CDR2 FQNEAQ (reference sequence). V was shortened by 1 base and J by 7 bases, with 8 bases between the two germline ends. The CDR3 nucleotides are TGTGCCAGCAGCTTAGAATTTAGCCAGCCCCAGCATTTT. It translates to CASSLEFSQPQHF.

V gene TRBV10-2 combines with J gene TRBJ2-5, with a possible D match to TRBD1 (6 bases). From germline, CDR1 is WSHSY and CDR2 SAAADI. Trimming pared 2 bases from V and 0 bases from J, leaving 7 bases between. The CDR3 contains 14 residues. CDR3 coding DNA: TGCGCCAGCAGTGAGCGACAGGACCAAGAGACCCAGTACTTC. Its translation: CASSERQDQETQYF.

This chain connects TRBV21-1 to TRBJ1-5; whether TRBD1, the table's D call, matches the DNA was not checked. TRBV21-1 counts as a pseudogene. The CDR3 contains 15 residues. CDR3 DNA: TGTGCCAGCAACGAGGTGGGACACAGAATTCAGCCCCAGCATTTT. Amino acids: CASNEVGHRIQPQHF.

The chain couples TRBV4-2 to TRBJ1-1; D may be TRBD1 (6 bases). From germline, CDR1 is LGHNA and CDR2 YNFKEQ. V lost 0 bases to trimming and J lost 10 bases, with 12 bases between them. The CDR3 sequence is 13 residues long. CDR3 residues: CASSQEATGGAFF. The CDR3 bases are TGTGCCAGCAGCCAAGAGGCGACAGGTGGAGCTTTCTTT.

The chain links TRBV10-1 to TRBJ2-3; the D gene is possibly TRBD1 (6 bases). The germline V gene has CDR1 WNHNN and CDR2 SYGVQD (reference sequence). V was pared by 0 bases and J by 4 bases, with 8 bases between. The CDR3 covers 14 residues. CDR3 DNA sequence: TGCGCCAGCAGTGAGTCTCCAGGGGCAGATACGCAGTATTTT. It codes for CASSESPGADTQYF.

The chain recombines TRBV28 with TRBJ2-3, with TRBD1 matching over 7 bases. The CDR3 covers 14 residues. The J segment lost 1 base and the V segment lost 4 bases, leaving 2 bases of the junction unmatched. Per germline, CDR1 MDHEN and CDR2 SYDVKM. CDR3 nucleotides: TGTGCCAGCAGTTGGGACAGCCGCACAGATACGCAGTATTTT. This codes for CASSWDSRTDTQYF.

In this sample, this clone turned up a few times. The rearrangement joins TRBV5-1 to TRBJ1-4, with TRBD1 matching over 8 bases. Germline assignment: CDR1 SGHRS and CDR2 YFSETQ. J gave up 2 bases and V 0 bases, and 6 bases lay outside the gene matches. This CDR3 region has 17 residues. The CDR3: CASSLGSGGSTNEKLFF. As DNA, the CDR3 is TGCGCCAGCAGCTTGGGGTCAGGGGGCTCGACTAATGAAAAACTGTTTTTT.

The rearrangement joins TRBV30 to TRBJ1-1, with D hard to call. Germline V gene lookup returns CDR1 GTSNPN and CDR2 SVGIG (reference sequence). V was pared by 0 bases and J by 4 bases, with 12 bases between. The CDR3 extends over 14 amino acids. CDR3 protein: CAWSVPSIGTEAFF. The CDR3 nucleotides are TGTGCCTGGAGTGTGCCCTCTATCGGCACTGAAGCTTTCTTT.

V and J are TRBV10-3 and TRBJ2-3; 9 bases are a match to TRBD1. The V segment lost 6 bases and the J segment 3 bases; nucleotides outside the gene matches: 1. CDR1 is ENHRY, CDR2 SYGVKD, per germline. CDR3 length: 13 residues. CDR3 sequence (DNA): TGTGCCATCAGCGGGACAGGGACAGATACGCAGTATTTT. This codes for CAISGTGTDTQYF.

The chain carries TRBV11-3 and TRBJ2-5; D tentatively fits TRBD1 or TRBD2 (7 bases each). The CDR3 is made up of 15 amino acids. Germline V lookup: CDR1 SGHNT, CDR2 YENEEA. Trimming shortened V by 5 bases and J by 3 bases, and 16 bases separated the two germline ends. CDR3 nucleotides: TGTGCCAGCAGCCCTCAGGGGGGGGAAGAAGAGACCCAGTACTTC. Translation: CASSPQGGEEETQYF.

CDR3 DNA: TGCGCCAGCAGCTTCGATTCAGGGCTCTATGGCTACACCTTC. It codes for CASSFDSGLYGYTF. The gene calls are TRBV5-1 and TRBJ1-2; TRBD1 is a possible D gene (5 bases). CDR1 SGHRS and CDR2 YFSETQ come from the germline V gene. The V and J ends lost 2 bases and 4 bases respectively, with 12 bases between them. This CDR3 spans 14 amino acids.

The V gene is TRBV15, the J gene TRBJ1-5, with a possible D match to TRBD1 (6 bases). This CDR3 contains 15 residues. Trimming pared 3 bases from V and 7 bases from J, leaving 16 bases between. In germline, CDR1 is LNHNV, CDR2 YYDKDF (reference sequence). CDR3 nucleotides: TGTGCCACCAGCAGCGGGGGCCTCCAGGGACAGCCCCAGCATTTT. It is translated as CATSSGGLQGQPQHF.

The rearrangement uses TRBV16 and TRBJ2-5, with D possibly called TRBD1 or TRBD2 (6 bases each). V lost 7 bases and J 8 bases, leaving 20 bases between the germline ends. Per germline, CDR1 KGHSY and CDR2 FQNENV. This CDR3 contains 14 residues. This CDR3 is CASKPPGAPDTQYF. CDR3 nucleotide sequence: TGTGCCAGCAAACCCCCGGGGGCCCCGGATACCCAGTACTTC. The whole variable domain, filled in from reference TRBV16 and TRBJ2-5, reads GEEVAQTPKHLVRGEGQKAKLYCAPIKGHSYVFWYQQVLKNEFKFLISFQNENVFDETGMPKERFSAKCLPNSPCSLEIQATKLEDSAVYFCASKPPGAPDTQYFGPGTRLLVL.

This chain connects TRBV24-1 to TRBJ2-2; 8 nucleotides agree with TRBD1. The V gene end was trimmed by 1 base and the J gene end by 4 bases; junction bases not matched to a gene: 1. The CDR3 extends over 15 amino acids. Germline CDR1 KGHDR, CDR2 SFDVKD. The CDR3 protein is CATSDFGTGTGELFF. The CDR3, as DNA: TGTGCCACCAGTGATTTCGGGACAGGCACCGGGGAGCTGTTTTTT.

Written as DNA, the CDR3 is TGTGCCAGCAGTATTTTAGGGGGTGGCACCGGGGAGCTGTTTTTT. Protein: CASSILGGGTGELFF. The rearrangement uses TRBV2 and TRBJ2-2; D is possibly TRBD1 (6 bases). The CDR3 length is 15 residues. V lost 5 bases to trimming and J lost 4 bases, with 14 bases between them. Germline loops: CDR1 SNHLY, CDR2 FYNNEI. The complete variable domain, with remaining parts taken from reference TRBV2 and TRBJ2-2, reads EPEVTQTPSHQVTQMGQEVILRCVPISNHLYFYWYRQILGQKVEFLVSFYNNEISEKSEIFDDQFSVERPDGSNFTLKIRSTKLEDSAMYFCASSILGGGTGELFFGEGSRLTVL.

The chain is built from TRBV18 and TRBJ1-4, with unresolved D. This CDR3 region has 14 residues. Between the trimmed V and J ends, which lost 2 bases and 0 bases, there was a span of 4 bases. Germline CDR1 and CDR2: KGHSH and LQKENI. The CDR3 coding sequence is TGTGCCAGCTCACCATTCGCAACTAATGAAAAACTGTTTTTT. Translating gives CASSPFATNEKLFF.

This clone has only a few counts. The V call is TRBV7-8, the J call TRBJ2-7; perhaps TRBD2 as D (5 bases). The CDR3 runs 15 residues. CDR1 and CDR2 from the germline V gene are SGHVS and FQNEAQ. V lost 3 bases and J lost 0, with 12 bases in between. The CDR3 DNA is TGTGCCAGCAGCTTGGGCAGGAGGAGCTCCTACGAGCAGTACTTC. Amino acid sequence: CASSLGRRSSYEQYF.

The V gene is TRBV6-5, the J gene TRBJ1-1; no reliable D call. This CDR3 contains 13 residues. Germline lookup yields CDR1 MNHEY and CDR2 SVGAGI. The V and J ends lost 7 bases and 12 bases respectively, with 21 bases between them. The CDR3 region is CASNKLQVKETFF. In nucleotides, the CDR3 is TGTGCCAGCAACAAACTACAAGTTAAAGAAACTTTCTTT.

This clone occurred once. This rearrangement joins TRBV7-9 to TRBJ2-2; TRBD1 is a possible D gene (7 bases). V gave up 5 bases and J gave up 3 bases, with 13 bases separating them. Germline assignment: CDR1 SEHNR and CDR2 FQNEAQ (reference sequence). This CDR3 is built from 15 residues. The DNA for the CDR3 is TGTGCCAGCAGCCCCAGGGGGGAGGACACCGGGGAGCTGTTTTTT. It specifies CASSPRGEDTGELFF.

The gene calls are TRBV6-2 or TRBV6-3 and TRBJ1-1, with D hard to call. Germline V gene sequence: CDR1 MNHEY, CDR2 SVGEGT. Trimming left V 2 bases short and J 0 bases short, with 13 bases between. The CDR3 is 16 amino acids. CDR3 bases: TGTGCCAGCAGTTACAGACCCAATCCGATGAACACTGAAGCTTTCTTT. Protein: CASSYRPNPMNTEAFF.